This TCR beta chain was sequenced in a study of T cell responses to AZD1222 COVID-19 vaccine. Concerning this clone itself: Its antigen is still unknown.

Germline V gene data show CDR1 as MDHEN and CDR2 as SYDVKM. The CDR3 is 14 residues long. V gave up 6 bases and J gave up 4 bases; unmatched junction bases: 7. The method was immunoSEQ multiplex PCR; TCRdb's version includes in-frame clones alone and lacks a portion of them. The table lists tens of thousands of clones, more than 70% of them singletons. Study-wide results and limits: Most donors were white British and more were female, and clonal diversity was possibly underestimated. Along spike, vaccine-associated CD4 TCRs were found throughout, with dominance at 160-218 and 743-854. Spike-specific TCR breadth and depth both grew after two AZD1222 doses.

This chain links TRBV28 with TRBJ2-7; 9 nucleotides agree with TRBD2. The TCR originated in an adult in good health. Source: peripheral blood, taken on day 0 of AZD1222 vaccination. The CDR3 is CASSPSGNWYEQYF. The CDR3 DNA reads as TGTGCCAGCAGCCCTAGCGGGAATTGGTACGAGCAGTACTTC.